This paragraph covers one T cell receptor beta chain sequence. The sample comes from a study of blood T cells in healthy people across ages. The germline V gene has CDR1 SEHNR and CDR2 FQNEAQ (reference sequence). The CDR3 is 15 residues long. Next came a second PCR, run for about 6 to 11 cycles, which used a sample-barcoded 5' primer along with a J-beta primer mix. MiXCR was run by TCRdb on the 5' RACE reads, yielding one entry per CDR3 protein. This repertoire shows 800,000 to 950,000 distinct CDR3 sequences, 48% found once; its top ten account for over 10%. This clonotype was sampled from a man aged 30 to 45 in good health. J is TRBJ2-7 and V is TRBV7-9, with TRBD2 matching over 7 bases. The last part of the DNA fits TRBJ2-5 better; the J call may be wrong. The sequenced sample consisted of blood. CDR3 DNA sequence: TGTGCCAGCAGCTTAGTAAGCGGGGCTTGGGAGACCCAGTACTTC. This sequence encodes CASSLVSGAWETQYF.